This T cell receptor beta chain was identified during a study of blood T cell repertoires in COVID-19. Across the study: Both acute and convalescent COVID-19 samples were obtained from the United States, Italy and Spain. The cDNA or gDNA used as material had been derived from T cells, B-cell-depleted T cells, or PBMCs.

The germline V gene encodes CDR1 MDHEN and CDR2 SYDVKM. This CDR3 has 15 residues. V lost 6 bases, J lost 2 bases, and 4 bases stayed unmatched. Per the original data handling: Amplifying reference gene primers gave estimates of nucleated cell counts. Sequencing was performed with immunoSEQ multiplex PCR; in TCRdb, only in-frame clones are kept and a portion is missing. V, J and clone size derive from that table, while D and trimming were established from the DNA sequence. The sample consists of some 240,000 clones, roughly 81% of them appearing once. Enrollment of patients from Seattle took place during active infection, with longitudinal follow-up.

This clonotype was obtained from a woman older than 75 with COVID-19, enrolled during active disease. Sequences were obtained from peripheral blood. The chain has TRBV28 and TRBJ2-1, with 10 nucleotides matching TRBD2. CDR3 sequence: CASRGSGRPYNEQFF. The CDR3 DNA follows: TGTGCCAGCAGGGGTAGCGGGAGGCCCTACAATGAGCAGTTCTTC.